The following is a T cell receptor beta chain sequence with its context. No antigen is known for it. This sample was taken from a study of shared clonotypes between healthy human individuals. Study-wide background: Three CD4 naive, three CD4 memory, two CD8 naive and one CD8 memory plate were used per donor.

Germline CDR1 and CDR2: SGHRS and YFSETQ. V shed 1 base and J shed 8 bases, with 13 bases lying between them. The CDR3 contains 14 residues. Study-level findings and limits: Memory subsets generally showed smaller estimated richness than naive subsets did. Although depth was large, rarefaction showed that sequencing of the sorted subsets was incomplete.

Sequencing was performed with immunoSEQ multiplex PCR; in TCRdb, only in-frame clones are kept and a portion is missing. This table holds about 2.4 million clones, roughly 93% found once. The sequencing sample was made of naive CD4+ T cells from PBMCs. Subset specified: CD45RA+ positively selected. The chain links TRBV5-1 to TRBJ2-4, with D maybe TRBD1 (8 bases). The TCR originated in a man aged 18 to 30 in good health. Some clones in this sample may be carry-over from other donors' samples. In DNA form, the CDR3 reads TGCGCCAGCAGCTTGAGAACAGGGGGGGACATTCAGTACTTC. Its protein product is CASSLRTGGDIQYF.